These 14 T cell receptor beta chains were all obtained from the same sample, sequenced in a study of shared clonotypes between healthy human individuals. The naive CD8 subset, CD45RO-negative cells positively selected for CCR7, excluded terminally differentiated effector memory CD45RA+ cells. Assay: immunoSEQ multiplex PCR; the TCRdb copy retains only in-frame clones and omits some. The data contain approximately 2,200,000 clones, 90% to 95% of them singletons. Sequencing used naive CD8+ T cells from PBMCs. These receptors originate from a man in his late teens or twenties in good health. Some clones in this sample may be carry-over from other donors' samples.

The chain combines TRBV18 with TRBJ2-7, with TRBD1 matching over 8 bases. Germline V CDR1 and CDR2: KGHSH, LQKENI. This CDR3 contains 15 residues. With V trimmed by 0 bases and J by 1 base, 2 bases remained unmatched. CDR3 nucleotide sequence: TGTGCCAGCTCACCACCATGGACAGGGTCCTACGAGCAGTACTTC. This gives the protein CASSPPWTGSYEQYF.

V usage is TRBV11-2 and J usage is TRBJ2-7; perhaps TRBD2 as D (5 bases). The length of the CDR3 is 16 residues. The germline gives CDR1 SGHAT, CDR2 FQNNGV. V lost 0 bases to trimming and J lost 3 bases, with 15 bases between them. This chain's CDR3 is CASSLDLSWEIYEQYF. CDR3 DNA sequence: TGTGCCAGCAGCTTAGATCTTTCGTGGGAGATCTACGAGCAGTACTTC.

The J gene is TRBJ2-7, the V gene TRBV19; no firm D call. Germline CDR1 LNHDA, CDR2 SQIVND (reference sequence). This CDR3 has 14 residues. V was trimmed by 5 bases and J by 5 bases, leaving 16 bases between them. CDR3 nucleotides: TGTGCCAGTAGTGCCGGACCGGGTTCCGACGAGCAGTACTTC. As protein: CASSAGPGSDEQYF. The whole variable domain, remainder taken from reference TRBV19 and TRBJ2-7, is DGGITQSPKYLFRKEGQNVTLSCEQNLNHDAMYWYRQDPGQGLRLIYYSQIVNDFQKGDIAEGYSVSREKKESFPLTVTSAQKNPTAFYLCASSAGPGSDEQYFGPGTRLTVT.

The chain is built from TRBV9 and TRBJ2-2, with TRBD2 identical over 8 bases. The CDR3 runs 16 residues. J gave up 3 bases and V 4 bases, and 8 bases lay outside the gene matches. The germline gives CDR1 SGDLS, CDR2 YYNGEE. The CDR3 DNA follows: TGTGCCAGCAGCCGGAAGCGGGAGCGGGACACCGGGGAGCTGTTTTTT. It codes for CASSRKRERDTGELFF.

The rearrangement joins TRBV9 to TRBJ1-1; a weak D match, TRBD1 (6 bases). CDR1 is SGDLS, CDR2 YYNGEE, per germline. The CDR3 has 15 amino acids. V lost 0 bases and J 1 base, leaving 10 bases between the germline ends. This CDR3 is CASSVGAGANTEAFF. CDR3 in DNA: TGTGCCAGCAGCGTAGGGGCAGGGGCGAACACTGAAGCTTTCTTT.

The chain employs TRBV5-4 and TRBJ2-7, with a tentative D call TRBD2 (6 bases). CDR1 is SGHNT and CDR2 is YYREEE in the germline V gene (reference sequence). The V and J ends lost 2 bases and 3 bases respectively, with 15 bases between them. CDR3 size: 15 residues. The CDR3 region has the DNA TGTGCCAGCAGCTTCGGGACTCCCGAACTCTACGAGCAGTACTTC. It translates to CASSFGTPELYEQYF.

The J gene is TRBJ2-7, the V gene TRBV7-9, with 8 nucleotides matching TRBD1. Germline CDR1 is SEHNR and CDR2 is FQNEAQ (reference sequence). The J segment lost 5 bases and the V segment lost 4 bases, leaving 10 bases of the junction unmatched. The CDR3 is 15 residues long. CDR3 residues: CASSSQADRGHEQYF. The CDR3 nucleotides read TGTGCCAGCAGCTCCCAAGCAGACAGGGGCCACGAGCAGTACTTC.

The V and J genes are TRBV21-1 and TRBJ1-1; the D segment call TRBD1 is taken from the table without a DNA check. TRBV21-1 is classified as a pseudogene. The length of the CDR3 is 12 residues. CDR3 loop: CASGRCNTEAFF. Written as DNA, the CDR3 is TGTGCCAGCGGGCGCTGTAACACTGAAGCTTTCTTT.

The V gene is TRBV27, the J gene TRBJ2-1; D may be TRBD1 or TRBD2 (6 bases each). Per germline, CDR1 MNHEY and CDR2 SMNVEV (reference sequence). The CDR3 sequence is 15 residues long. V was cut by 6 bases and J by 5 bases, with 17 bases left in between. This CDR3 reads CASRQGWGVNNEQFF. CDR3 bases: TGTGCCAGCAGACAGGGATGGGGGGTCAACAATGAGCAGTTCTTC.

With respect to this clone: Other DNA variants within this sample encode the same CDR3. The chain joins TRBV7-2 to TRBJ2-7; D unresolved. In germline, CDR1 is SGHTA, CDR2 FQGNSA. V lost 4 bases to trimming and J lost 1 base, with 8 bases between them. CDR3 length: 13 amino acids. The CDR3 protein is CASSYGSSYEQYF. CDR3 sequence (DNA): TGTGCCAGCAGCTACGGCAGTTCCTACGAGCAGTACTTC.

CDR3 sequence (DNA): TGTGCCATCAGCGAGGAACCCTCAGGTTACAATGAGCAGTTCTTC. Translating it yields CAISEEPSGYNEQFF. This rearrangement joins TRBV10-3 to TRBJ2-1; D is unclear. This CDR3 is 15 amino acids long. V shed 6 bases and J shed 4 bases, with 16 bases lying between them. Germline V gene data show CDR1 as ENHRY and CDR2 as SYGVKD.

The rearrangement uses TRBV11-2 and TRBJ2-7; 10 positions match TRBD1. Looked up from germline, CDR1 is SGHAT and CDR2 is FQNNGV. This CDR3 is 15 amino acids long. After removal of 1 base from V and 6 bases from J, the junction contained 6 bases not matched to a gene. CDR3 bases: TGTGCCAGCAGCTTAGGGACAGGGGGACGGGGCGAGCAGTACTTC. This encodes CASSLGTGGRGEQYF.

As regards this clone: Other DNA sequences in this sample translate to the same CDR3. V and J are TRBV7-9 and TRBJ2-7, with 9 bases aligning to TRBD1. The V gene's germline CDR1 is SEHNR and CDR2 FQNEAQ (reference sequence). Germline trimming cut 5 bases from V and 2 bases from J; bases unmatched to any gene: 4. The CDR3 contains 14 residues. For the CDR3, the DNA is TGTGCCAGCAGCCCGCGGGACAGGGCCTACGAGCAGTACTTC. Translation: CASSPRDRAYEQYF.

V usage is TRBV5-5 and J usage is TRBJ2-7, with 7 bases matching TRBD2. Unmatched junction bases numbered 12, after V lost 5 bases and J lost 4 bases. CDR1 is SGHKS and CDR2 is YYEKEE in the germline V gene (reference sequence). This CDR3 is 15 amino acids long. Written as DNA, the CDR3 is TGTGCCAGCAGAAAATGGGGAGGGGCTTCGTACGAGCAGTACTTC. It specifies CASRKWGGASYEQYF.